This is a list of T cell receptor beta chains from one sample in a study of cytomegalovirus exposure and HLA in healthy donors. Clones were read by immunoSEQ multiplex PCR, and TCRdb kept only the in-frame ones, dropping some. The table lists 150,000 to 200,000 clones, around 68% of them singletons, with 2.5% to 3.5% in the top ten. The material sequenced was PBMCs. Receptors were obtained from a woman between 40 and 50 years old in good health and CMV-seropositive. Each CDR3 is given with its conserved first and last residue. D genes are given only for firm matches. Clone size, where shown, is once, few, many, or a class for clones that have expanded.

D gene	J gene	clone size	V gene	CDR3 DNA	CDR3 protein
NA	TRBJ1-1	NA	TRBV15	TGTGCCACCAGCAGAGATGAGACGGGGGCTTTCTTT	CATSRDETGAFF
TRBD2	TRBJ2-3	NA	TRBV19	TGTGCCAGTAGTATTGGGACTAGCGGGTCCACAGATACGCAGTATTTT	CASSIGTSGSTDTQYF
TRBD2	TRBJ2-3	NA	TRBV7-3	TGTGCCAGCAGCTTAGGTGGGACTATCACAGATACGCAGTATTTT	CASSLGGTITDTQYF
TRBD2	TRBJ2-3	NA	TRBV7-9	TGTGCCAGCGGGGCGACTAGCGGAGCACAGGGTTCGCAGTATTTT	CASGATSGAQGSQYF
TRBD2	TRBJ2-3	NA	TRBV9	TGTGCCAGCAGCGTAGCGGGAGGATACACAGATACGCAGTATTTT	CASSVAGGYTDTQYF
NA	TRBJ2-1	NA	TRBV7-8	TGTGCCAGCAGCTTAGTAAATGAGCAGTTCTTC	CASSLVNEQFF
TRBD1	TRBJ1-2	NA	TRBV15	TGTGCCACCAGCAGAAAATACGGACAGGGGGCTTACTATGGCTACACCTTC	CATSRKYGQGAYYGYTF
TRBD2	TRBJ2-3	NA	TRBV28	TGTGCCAGCAGTTTAGAGGGACTAGCGGTGGGCACAGATACGCAGTATTTT	CASSLEGLAVGTDTQYF
TRBD2	TRBJ2-1	NA	TRBV7-2	TGTGCCAGCAGCTTGGAGGGGACTAGCGGGAGGCACTACAATGAGCAGTTCTTC	CASSLEGTSGRHYNEQFF
NA	TRBJ1-1	NA	TRBV7-9	TGTGCCTCCCTGGAGACAGGACGAAAACCTGAAGCTTTCTTT	CASLETGRKPEAFF
NA	TRBJ1-2	NA	TRBV6-5	TGTGCCAGCAGCTCCGACACGGGGAGTTATGGCTACACCTTC	CASSSDTGSYGYTF
TRBD2	TRBJ2-2	NA	TRBV27	TGTGCCAGCAGCCCTAGCGGGGGGCCAGTGACCGGGGAGCTGTTTTTT	CASSPSGGPVTGELFF
NA	TRBJ1-5	few	TRBV19	TGTGCCAGTAGTATGGGGACATTTTCAGACCATTTT	CASSMGTFSDHF
NA	TRBJ1-2	NA	TRBV4-3	TGCGCCGGCAGCCCTGCACAGGTTAACTATGGCTACACCTTC	CAGSPAQVNYGYTF
TRBD1	TRBJ1-6	NA	TRBV6-6	TGTGCCAGCAGTTACCAAAGGGACAGCGGTTCACCCCTCCACTTT	CASSYQRDSGSPLHF
NA	TRBJ1-5	NA	TRBV7-9	TGTGCCAGCAGCGAGGGGGATGTTGGCAATCAGCCCCAGCATTTT	CASSEGDVGNQPQHF
NA	TRBJ2-3	NA	TRBV5-1	TGCGCCAGCAGAGAGGGCGGGGGCTATACGCAGTATTTT	CASREGGGYTQYF
NA	TRBJ1-5	NA	TRBV6-1	TGTGCCAGCAGTGAAAGAGTGAATCAGCCCCAGCATTTT	CASSERVNQPQHF